The rows below give T cell receptor beta chains drawn from one sample of a study of control samples from healthy donors and cancer patients. Assay: immunoSEQ multiplex PCR; the TCRdb copy retains only in-frame clones and omits some. The table lists 390,000 or so clones, around 90% of them singletons. Sequences were obtained from PBMCs. The receptors come from a man aged 35-49 years with head and neck cancer. CDR3s include the opening cysteine and the closing phenylalanine or tryptophan. D genes are given only for firm matches.

NA | TRBV6-5 | CASSYKRGQETQYF
NA | TRBV11-3 | CASSPDSDTQYF
NA | TRBV11-2 | CASSPRANVLTF
NA | TRBV15 | CATTTVGLGNTIYF
TRBD2 | TRBV4-2 | CASSPSGGVSYEQYF
TRBD1 | TRBV7-9 | CASSLSPRQGGQPQHF
NA | TRBV19 | CASIRSGNTEAFF
TRBD2 | TRBV3-1/TRBV3-2 | CASSQGTGGGTQYF
TRBD1 | TRBV19 | CASSIDRGRNDEQFF
NA | TRBV9 | CASSVRSSSYNEQFF
NA | TRBV7-2 | CASTDSGRYGYTF
TRBD1 | TRBV6-1 | CASSESGTGGTNYGYTF
NA | TRBV6-5 | CATTPGSAYNEQFF
NA | TRBV12-3/TRBV12-4 | CASTYRESRGYTF
NA | TRBV6-2/TRBV6-3 | CASSYPPDSSQPQHF
TRBD2 | TRBV19 | CASSIGGLAGAYEQYF
NA | TRBV28 | CASSLWTSGANVLTF
NA | TRBV10-2 | CASRSPGYNEQFF
NA | TRBV7-3 | CASSPSGQEQFF
NA | TRBV18 | CASSPTDMEQFF
TRBD2 | TRBV7-2 | CASSLGRGSTDTQYF
NA | TRBV11-1 | CASSFGLWTVNTEAFF
NA | TRBV7-2 | CASSSMATLETQYF
TRBD2 | TRBV4-1 | CASSYSGGTNEQFF
NA | TRBV27 | CASSLVSGANVLTF
TRBD1 | TRBV5-1 | CASSTGTGGYEQYF
NA | TRBV19 | CATATGGRGNEKLFF
NA | TRBV7-8 | CASSSAQGKLFF
NA | TRBV27 | CASSLYVGPSEKLFF
NA | TRBV7-6 | CASSPLNGQTNTGELFF
NA | TRBV20-1 | CSASQGETQYF
NA | TRBV29-1 | CSVGLNEKLFF
NA | TRBV20-1 | CSASLQNNSPLHF
NA | TRBV28 | CASSLFSGLDGYTF
NA | TRBV19 | CDPGDYEQYF
NA | TRBV2 | CASSGGHSTGELFF
NA | TRBV18 | CASSPLGGEAFF
TRBD2 | TRBV6-1 | CASSAITGTSGTDTQYF
TRBD1 | TRBV4-3 | CASSQGTGANQPQHF
TRBD1 | TRBV7-8 | CASSSQPGQALGEKLFF
TRBD1 | TRBV30 | CAWSVGGGAWEKLFF
TRBD2 | TRBV27 | CVSSLSSGHYNEQFF
NA | TRBV4-1 | CASSNEKFGTANNEQFF
TRBD1 | TRBV6-6 | CASSSQGADYNEQFF
NA | TRBV18 | CASSQSRDEQFF
NA | TRBV7-9 | CASSLRTSGQETQYF
TRBD2 | TRBV19 | CASQGTGGGSTGELFF